Shown below are 30 T cell receptor beta chains from a single sample sequenced in a study of shared clonotypes between healthy human individuals. TCRdb's copy holds only in-frame clones and misses some; the assay was immunoSEQ multiplex PCR. This table holds some 1.5 million clones, over 95% found once. The sequenced sample consisted of naive CD4+ T cells sorted from blood. Indicated subset: CD45RA+ positively selected. Receptor source: a man aged 30-40 years in good health.

The V gene is TRBV9, the J gene TRBJ2-5, with TRBD1 matching over 10 bases. The V and J ends lost 3 bases and 1 base, in that order; junction bases with no gene match: 15. Germline V gives CDR1 SGDLS, CDR2 YYNGEE. CDR3 length equals 19 residues. CDR3 amino acids: CASSAPGQGSLAVQETQYF. The CDR3 nucleotides read TGTGCCAGCAGCGCACCGGGACAGGGGAGTCTAGCGGTCCAAGAGACCCAGTACTTC.

The chain uses TRBV6-5 and TRBJ2-2; D not resolved. Germline V gene data show CDR1 as MNHEY and CDR2 as SVGAGI. The V end was cut by 6 bases, the J end by 4 bases, with 3 bases between. The CDR3 is made up of 11 amino acids. The CDR3 DNA sequence: TGTGCCAGCAGCAGCACCGGGGAGCTGTTTTTT. This encodes CASSSTGELFF.

The chain carries TRBV10-3 and TRBJ2-7; either TRBD1 or TRBD2 may fit D (5 bases each). With 1 base removed from V and 6 bases from J, the gap between germline ends came to 10 bases. CDR1 and CDR2 from the germline V gene are ENHRY and SYGVKD. This CDR3 comprises 13 residues. The CDR3: CAISEFDGTEQYF. Here the CDR3 DNA reads TGTGCCATCAGTGAGTTCGACGGGACCGAGCAGTACTTC.

V usage is TRBV9 and J usage is TRBJ2-5; D remains unclear. The CDR3 has 13 residues. Germline loops: CDR1 SGDLS, CDR2 YYNGEE. The V gene lost 3 bases and the J gene lost 5 bases, with 11 bases spanning the gap. The CDR3 DNA is TGTGCCAGCAGCGCGGACCCCCGGGAGACCCAGTACTTC. This gives the protein CASSADPRETQYF.

The rearrangement links TRBV28 to TRBJ1-5; D perhaps matches TRBD1 (5 bases). V shed 6 bases and J shed 0 bases, with 18 bases lying between them. Germline loops: CDR1 MDHEN, CDR2 SYDVKM. The CDR3 covers 17 residues. The CDR3 coding sequence is TGTGCCAGCAGATCCCTCGGGGGAGGGTATAGCAATCAGCCCCAGCATTTT. This gives the protein CASRSLGGGYSNQPQHF. Complete variable domain (other parts from reference TRBV28 and TRBJ1-5): DVKVTQSSRYLVKRTGEKVFLECVQDMDHENMFWYRQDPGLGLRLIYFSYDVKMKEKGDIPEGYSVSREKKERFSLILESASTNQTSMYLCASRSLGGGYSNQPQHFGDGTRLSIL.

The gene calls are TRBV18 and TRBJ2-1; 7 nucleotides line up with TRBD2. CDR3 size: 15 residues. Germline values: CDR1 KGHSH, CDR2 LQKENI. The junction had 6 bases not matched to a gene; V was cut back by 2 bases and J by 5 bases. The CDR3 spells CASSPKAGIDNEQFF. The CDR3 DNA is TGTGCCAGCTCACCAAAAGCGGGAATAGACAATGAGCAGTTCTTC.

The chain has TRBV5-6 and TRBJ2-4, with 7 bases lining up with TRBD2. The CDR3 is made up of 15 amino acids. Looked up from germline, CDR1 is SGHDT and CDR2 is YYEEEE. The J segment lost 1 base and the V segment lost 4 bases, leaving 5 bases of the junction unmatched. The CDR3 spells CASSTGGLAKNIQYF. For the CDR3, the DNA is TGTGCCAGCAGCACCGGGGGGTTGGCCAAAAACATTCAGTACTTC.

The V call is TRBV7-9, the J call TRBJ2-2, with D unresolved. Germline V gene sequence: CDR1 SEHNR, CDR2 FQNEAQ (reference sequence). This CDR3 contains 14 residues. Trimming cost V 5 bases and J 7 bases, with 14 bases left between them. The CDR3, as DNA: TGTGCCAGCAGCCCGCAGCCCACGCGCGGGGAGCTGTTTTTT. Amino acids: CASSPQPTRGELFF. Variable domain in full (rest from reference TRBV7-9 and TRBJ2-2): DTGVSQNPRHKITKRGQNVTFRCDPISEHNRLYWYRQTLGQGPEFLTYFQNEAQLEKSRLLSDRFSAERPKGSFSTLEIQRTEQGDSAMYLCASSPQPTRGELFFGEGSRLTVL.

The chain couples TRBV5-6 to TRBJ2-1; TRBD1 matches 9 bases. The germline gives CDR1 SGHDT, CDR2 YYEEEE. Trimming removed 4 bases from V and 5 bases from J; junction bases left unmatched: 10. CDR3 length equals 16 residues. The CDR3, as DNA: TGTGCCAGCAGCCCCCCCCGGGACAGGGAGAACAATGAGCAGTTCTTC. Its protein is CASSPPRDRENNEQFF.

The chain has TRBV6-1 and TRBJ2-1; 7 bases are shared with TRBD2. CDR1 and CDR2 (germline): MNHNS, SASEGT. V was clipped by 4 bases and J by 5 bases; unmatched bases: 8. This CDR3 spans 15 amino acids. CDR3 DNA sequence: TGTGCCAGCAGTGGCTATAGCGGGCGGAACAATGAGCAGTTCTTC. This codes for CASSGYSGRNNEQFF.

The chain couples TRBV4-1 to TRBJ2-1; D may be TRBD1 (6 bases). CDR1 is MGHRA, CDR2 YSYEKL, per germline. This CDR3 spans 17 amino acids. With 0 bases removed from V and 2 bases from J, the gap between germline ends came to 14 bases. The CDR3 is CASSQDKTGPPYNEQFF. The DNA for the CDR3 is TGCGCCAGCAGCCAAGATAAAACAGGGCCCCCCTACAATGAGCAGTTCTTC.

J is TRBJ1-5 and V is TRBV11-3; tentative D call: TRBD1 (6 bases). This CDR3 has 18 amino acids. V was shortened by 5 bases and J by 0 bases, with 20 bases between the two germline ends. CDR1 and CDR2 (germline): SGHNT, YENEEA. The CDR3 sequence is CASSPKGRGENSNQPQHF. The CDR3 DNA sequence: TGTGCCAGCAGCCCAAAGGGTAGGGGGGAGAATAGCAATCAGCCCCAGCATTTT.

The chain uses TRBV29-1 and TRBJ1-2; possibly TRBD1 for D (6 bases). The CDR3 runs to 12 residues. CDR1 and CDR2 from the germline V gene are SQVTM and ANQGSEA. V lost 8 bases and J lost 4, with 14 bases in between. Here the CDR3 reads CSSKRDTYGYTF. CDR3 DNA sequence: TGCAGCAGCAAAAGGGACACCTATGGCTACACCTTC.

This clone was counted once. The J gene is TRBJ2-1, the V gene TRBV5-1, with TRBD2 identical over 12 bases. The CDR3 extends over 18 amino acids. CDR1 and CDR2 (germline): SGHRS, YFSETQ. The trim removed 4 bases at V and 0 bases at J, leaving 8 bases unmatched. CDR3 loop: CASSGGTSGWGSYNEQFF. The CDR3 bases are TGCGCCAGCAGCGGCGGGACTAGCGGGTGGGGCTCCTACAATGAGCAGTTCTTC.

V usage is TRBV7-9 and J usage is TRBJ1-3; a weak D match, TRBD1 (5 bases). CDR3 length: 16 residues. Per germline, CDR1 SEHNR and CDR2 FQNEAQ (reference sequence). Trimming removed 11 bases at V and 4 bases at J, with 24 bases between. CDR3: CAGKGREEPVGNTIYF. CDR3 DNA sequence: TGTGCCGGGAAAGGCAGGGAGGAACCTGTGGGAAACACCATATATTTT.

This clone was observed once. The chain joins TRBV6-5 to TRBJ2-7, with 8 bases fitting TRBD2. This CDR3 comprises 15 residues. With V trimmed by 2 bases and J by 2 bases, 5 bases remained unmatched. Germline V gene data show CDR1 as MNHEY and CDR2 as SVGAGI. CDR3 DNA sequence: TGTGCCAGCAGTTACAAGCGGGAGACGACCTACGAGCAGTACTTC. Translated: CASSYKRETTYEQYF.

The chain has TRBV10-2 and TRBJ1-2; D might be TRBD1 (5 bases). Germline CDR1 and CDR2: WSHSY and SAAADI. The CDR3 is 13 amino acids. The V end lost 6 bases, the J end lost 4 bases, and 12 bases lay between the germline ends. The CDR3 DNA is TGCGCCAGCAGCAGGGACGGGTTCTATGGCTACACCTTC. This translates into CASSRDGFYGYTF.

The chain combines TRBV5-4 with TRBJ1-2, with D uncertain. Germline CDR1 reads SGHNT; CDR2 reads YYREEE (reference sequence). V dropped 3 bases and J dropped 8 bases, with 17 bases sitting between them. The CDR3 consists of 14 residues. CDR3 amino acids: CASSSDMDSGGYTF. The DNA of the CDR3 is TGTGCCAGCAGCTCAGACATGGATTCTGGGGGCTACACCTTC.

CDR3 DNA: TGCAGCGCCCGAAGAAGTAGGGGTGAGACCCAGTACTTC. Its translation: CSARRSRGETQYF. The chain recombines TRBV29-1 with TRBJ2-5, with a weak D call TRBD1 (5 bases). V dropped 7 bases and J dropped 5 bases, with 17 bases sitting between them. The CDR3 has 13 residues. The germline CDR1 and CDR2 sequences are SQVTM and ANQGSEA.

V and J are TRBV5-1 and TRBJ2-1; D may be TRBD2 (5 bases). There are 13 residues in the CDR3. The germline V gene encodes CDR1 SGHRS and CDR2 YFSETQ. Trimming pared 2 bases from V and 5 bases from J, leaving 8 bases between. This chain's CDR3 is CASSFGENNEQFF. The CDR3 DNA sequence: TGCGCCAGCAGCTTTGGGGAGAACAATGAGCAGTTCTTC.

This chain links TRBV18 with TRBJ1-2; the D gene is possibly TRBD1 (5 bases). This CDR3 contains 15 residues. Trimming stripped 3 bases from V and 5 bases from J, with 16 bases between. Germline lookup yields CDR1 KGHSH and CDR2 LQKENI. This CDR3 reads CASSPLDRSGYGYTF. CDR3 in DNA: TGTGCCAGCTCACCCCTTGACAGATCGGGGTATGGCTACACCTTC.

As for this clone: The same CDR3 also results from other DNA sequences found in this sample. The V and J genes are TRBV7-2 and TRBJ2-1; the match to TRBD2 covers 12 bases. In germline, CDR1 is SGHTA, CDR2 FQGNSA. There are 14 residues in the CDR3. J was trimmed by 9 bases and V by 5 bases; bases with no gene match: 5. The CDR3 reads CASSRLAGVGEQFF. As DNA, the CDR3 is TGTGCCAGCAGCCGACTAGCGGGAGTCGGTGAGCAGTTCTTC. Full variable domain (remainder filled in from reference TRBV7-2 and TRBJ2-1): GAGVSQSPSNKVTEKGKDVELRCDPISGHTALYWYRQSLGQGLEFLIYFQGNSAPDKSGLPSDRFSAERTGGSVSTLTIQRTQQEDSAVYLCASSRLAGVGEQFFGPGTRLTVL.

The CDR3 DNA follows: TGTGCCAGCAGGAATACGGGACTAGTCTACGAGCAGTACTTC. It encodes CASRNTGLVYEQYF. The chain joins TRBV6-5 to TRBJ2-7, with TRBD2 matching 8 bases. Germline V gene lookup returns CDR1 MNHEY and CDR2 SVGAGI. Losses at the gene ends were 6 bases for V and 3 bases for J; bases not matched to a gene: 7. This CDR3 spans 14 amino acids.

This chain links TRBV9 with TRBJ1-1; a weak D match, TRBD1 (5 bases). V was clipped by 1 base and J by 6 bases, with 13 bases between them. This CDR3 has 14 amino acids. Germline assignment: CDR1 SGDLS and CDR2 YYNGEE. The CDR3 reads CASSVTPGEAEAFF. In DNA, the CDR3 is TGTGCCAGCAGCGTAACCCCGGGGGAGGCTGAAGCTTTCTTT.

V gene TRBV10-3 combines with J gene TRBJ2-5, with 8 bases lining up with TRBD2. The germline V gene encodes CDR1 ENHRY and CDR2 SYGVKD. J gave up 4 bases and V 0 bases, and 7 bases lay outside the gene matches. This CDR3 is 16 amino acids long. The CDR3 is CAISESSGRGVETQYF. The CDR3, as DNA: TGTGCCATCAGTGAGTCAAGCGGGAGAGGGGTAGAGACCCAGTACTTC.

The chain uses TRBV19 and TRBJ2-7, with D possibly TRBD1 on 6 matching bases. The V and J ends lost 3 bases and 2 bases respectively, with 11 bases between them. The CDR3 is 14 residues long. Germline V gene data show CDR1 as LNHDA and CDR2 as SQIVND (reference sequence). The CDR3 sequence: CASSIRGQPYEQYF. CDR3 sequence (DNA): TGTGCCAGTAGTATTAGGGGACAACCCTACGAGCAGTACTTC.

The chain combines TRBV19 with TRBJ2-7; TRBD1 might be the D (5 bases). The CDR3 has 13 amino acids. The germline V and J ends were trimmed by 5 bases and 3 bases, with 11 bases remaining between them. In germline, CDR1 is LNHDA, CDR2 SQIVND (reference sequence). CDR3 loop: CASSLMQGYEQYF. The CDR3 DNA sequence: TGTGCCAGTAGTTTGATGCAGGGCTACGAGCAGTACTTC.

The CDR3 sequence: CASSTGRTGTQYF. In DNA form, the CDR3 reads TGTGCCAGCAGCACCGGGCGAACGGGTACGCAGTATTTT. The rearrangement links TRBV11-3 to TRBJ2-3; no clear D. Trimming took off 5 bases at V and 8 bases at J, with 14 bases between the two ends. The germline V gene has CDR1 SGHNT and CDR2 YENEEA. The CDR3 is 13 residues long.

On this clone: Other DNA sequences of this sample code for an identical CDR3. The CDR3 sequence is CASSPTGDEQYF. CDR3 nucleotides: TGTGCCAGCTCACCGACAGGCGACGAGCAGTACTTC. This rearrangement joins TRBV18 to TRBJ2-7, with a possible D match to TRBD1 (6 bases). Per the germline V gene, CDR1 is KGHSH and CDR2 is LQKENI. This CDR3 comprises 12 residues. With 3 bases removed from V and 5 bases from J, the gap between germline ends came to 8 bases.

The V and J genes are TRBV5-1 and TRBJ1-1; TRBD1 is a possible D gene (6 bases). Germline lookup yields CDR1 SGHRS and CDR2 YFSETQ. V was clipped by 4 bases and J by 6 bases, with 25 bases between them. The CDR3 is made up of 17 amino acids. In DNA form, the CDR3 reads TGCGCCAGCAGCCCCGGTTACAGGGTAACCCCGCCGCCTGAAGCTTTCTTT. Translated, it gives CASSPGYRVTPPPEAFF.